This section outlines one T cell receptor beta chain sequence together with its context. What it binds is not known. The data originate from a study of T-cell memory formation after mild COVID-19. As for the study in general: Largely, the TCR clusters proved donor specific. Study-wide results and caveats: Later expanders leaned CD4+, whereas clones that contracted between day 15 and 85 were balanced CD4/CD8. In pre-infection memory, a portion of responding clones appeared, which suggested that cross-reactive memory joined.

Libraries for TCRalpha and TCRbeta carried sample barcodes and unique molecular identifiers via 5'RACE. TCRdb ran MiXCR on the 5' RACE reads and lists one entry per CDR3 protein. The sample has about 110,000 distinct CDR3 sequences, around an eighth seen once. The CDR3 totals 14 residues. V lost 6 bases to trimming and J lost 4 bases; unmatched junction nucleotides: 10. CDR1 SQVTM and CDR2 ANQGSEA come from the germline V gene. The rearrangement uses TRBV29-1 and TRBJ2-5; TRBD2 matches at 8 bases. Input material: PBMCs or a T cell subset sorted from them (not recorded which). This receptor was obtained from an adult woman who had mild COVID-19 (a few samples of this study predate the infection). Cell type and time point are not known. CDR3 loop: CSVETPGLVETQYF. CDR3 coding DNA: TGCAGCGTCGAAACGCCGGGACTAGTAGAGACCCAGTACTTC.